This T cell receptor beta chain was documented in a study of blood T cells in healthy people across ages. To note about this clonotype: The antigen remains unidentified.

Through a sample-barcoded 5' primer and a J-beta primer mix, a second PCR was run for roughly 6 to 12 cycles. Each CDR3 protein gets one entry after TCRdb re-called the 5' RACE reads with MiXCR. The repertoire holds roughly 800,000 distinct CDR3 sequences, with around 36% as singletons. Notes on the study in general: Strong correlation was found linking TCR beta diversity to naive T cell percentage. Long-lived donors carried more naive CD4+ cells and greater diversity than aged donors. Diversity figures based on one million T cells were deemed too low.

The study drew donors from healthy Caucasian individuals in Russia aged about 6 to 90. Germline CDR1 MNHEY, CDR2 SVGEGT. The CDR3 is 16 amino acids. V shed 0 bases and J 1 base; nucleotides not matched to a gene: 4. This sequence joins TRBV6-2 or TRBV6-3 and TRBJ2-3; TRBD2 matches 7 bases. The sequencing input was blood. The source is a man in his late teens or twenties in good health. Here the CDR3 DNA reads TGTGCCAGCAGTTACTCGCCTAGCGGAGGCACAGATACGCAGTATTTT. Residues: CASSYSPSGGTDTQYF.